This T cell receptor (beta chain) was sequenced for a study of T-cell reconstitution after alpha-beta-depleted transplantation in children (dated by TCRdb to 2016 to 2017). Background for the entire study: Using TCR repertoire profiling, the study quantitatively followed how T-cell immune reconstitution unfolded in children after TCRalphabeta/CD19-depleted allogeneic hematopoietic cell transplantation.

Regarding this clonotype: Its target antigen remains unknown. Per-nucleotide qualities are absent, and no much larger clonotype sits a single base away.

The library was obtained by PCR. Instrument on record: Illumina HiSeq 2500. Molecular barcoding was employed in the preparation of TCR libraries, with unique molecular identifiers being used to normalize TCRbeta repertoire quantification. Through fastp at Q25 and MiXCR, TCRdb rebuilt clones from the public reads, retaining in-frame beta chains. Rows with one shared CDR3 protein collapse into an entry with the most common genes and DNA. The sample table contains about 460,000 distinct CDR3 sequences; only one count was recorded for roughly an eighth of them. The ten biggest clones cover around 6.1% of the sample. The TCR was taken from a human donor who donated a stem cell graft to a child with combined immunodeficiency. The specimen was PBMCs from the stem cell graft donor, collected from the stem cell graft.

The CDR3 corresponds to CASSPGWAYTQYF. The base sequence is TGTGCCAGCAGTCCTGGATGGGCATATACGCAGTATTTT. This chain is built from TRBV6-1 and TRBJ2-3, with no confidently assigned D gene. The germline ends are 13 bases apart after V is trimmed by 5 bases and J by 7 bases. As encoded in the germline V gene, CDR1 is MNHNS while CDR2 is SASEGT. The CDR3 spans 13 residues, from the cysteine through the phenylalanine. The kept DNA is CDR3 alone, 39 bases in frame from the first base.